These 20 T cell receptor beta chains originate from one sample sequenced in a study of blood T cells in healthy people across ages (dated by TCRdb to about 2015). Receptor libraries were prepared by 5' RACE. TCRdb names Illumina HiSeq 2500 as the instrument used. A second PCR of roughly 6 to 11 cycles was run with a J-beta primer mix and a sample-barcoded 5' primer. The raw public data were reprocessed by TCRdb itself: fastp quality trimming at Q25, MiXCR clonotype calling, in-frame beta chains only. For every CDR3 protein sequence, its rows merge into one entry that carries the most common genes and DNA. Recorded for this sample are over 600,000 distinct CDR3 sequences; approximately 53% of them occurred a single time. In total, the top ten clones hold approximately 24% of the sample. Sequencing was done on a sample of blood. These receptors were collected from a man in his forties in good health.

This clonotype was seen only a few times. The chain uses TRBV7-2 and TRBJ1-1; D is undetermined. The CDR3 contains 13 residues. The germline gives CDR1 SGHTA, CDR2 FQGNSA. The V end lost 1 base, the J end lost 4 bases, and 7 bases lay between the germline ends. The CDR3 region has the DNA TGTGCCAGCAGCTTAGACCGGGGCACTGAAGCTTTCTTT. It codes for CASSLDRGTEAFF.

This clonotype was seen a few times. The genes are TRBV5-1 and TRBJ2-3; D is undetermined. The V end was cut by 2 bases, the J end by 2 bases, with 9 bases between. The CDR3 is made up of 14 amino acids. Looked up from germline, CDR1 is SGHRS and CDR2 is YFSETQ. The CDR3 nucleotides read TGCGCCAGCAGCTTAGAACTGTTCACAGATACGCAGTATTTT. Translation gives CASSLELFTDTQYF.

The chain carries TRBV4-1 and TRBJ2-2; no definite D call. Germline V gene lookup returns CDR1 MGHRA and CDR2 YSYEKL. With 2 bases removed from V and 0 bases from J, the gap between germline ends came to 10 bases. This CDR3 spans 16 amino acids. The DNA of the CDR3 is TGCGCCAGCAGCCAACCTGGACGGACGAACACCGGGGAGCTGTTTTTT. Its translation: CASSQPGRTNTGELFF.

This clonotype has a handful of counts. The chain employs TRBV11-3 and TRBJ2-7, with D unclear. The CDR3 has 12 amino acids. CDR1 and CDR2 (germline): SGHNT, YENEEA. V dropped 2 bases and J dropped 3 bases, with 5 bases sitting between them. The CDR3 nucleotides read TGTGCCAGCAGCTTACACCTCTACGAGCAGTACTTC. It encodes CASSLHLYEQYF.

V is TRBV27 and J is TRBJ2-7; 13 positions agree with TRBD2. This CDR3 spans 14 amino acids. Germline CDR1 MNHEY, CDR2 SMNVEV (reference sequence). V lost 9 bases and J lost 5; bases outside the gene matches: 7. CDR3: CASSFGLAGDEQYF. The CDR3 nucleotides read TGTGCCAGTTCGTTTGGACTAGCGGGAGACGAGCAGTACTTC.

CDR3: CASSQGTSGRATYNEQFF. CDR3 DNA: TGTGCCAGCAGCCAAGGGACGAGCGGGAGGGCCACCTACAATGAGCAGTTCTTC. The chain employs TRBV3-1 and TRBJ2-1; 10 bases line up with TRBD2. Per germline, CDR1 LGHDT and CDR2 YNNKEL (reference sequence). V lost 1 base and J lost 2; bases outside the gene matches: 8. The CDR3 spans 18 residues.

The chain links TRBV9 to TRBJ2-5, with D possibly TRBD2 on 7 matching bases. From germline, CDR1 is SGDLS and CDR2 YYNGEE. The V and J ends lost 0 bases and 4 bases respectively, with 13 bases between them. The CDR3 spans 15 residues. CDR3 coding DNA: TGTGCCAGCAGCGTAGGGTCCGGGGGGCGAGAGACCCAGTACTTC. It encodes CASSVGSGGRETQYF.

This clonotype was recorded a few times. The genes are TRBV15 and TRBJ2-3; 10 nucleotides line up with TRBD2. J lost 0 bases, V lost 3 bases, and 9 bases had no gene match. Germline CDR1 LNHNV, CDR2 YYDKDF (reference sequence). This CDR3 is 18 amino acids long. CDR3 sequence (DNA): TGTGCCACCAGCAGGGACCCTCCTAGCGGGAGAAGCACAGATACGCAGTATTTT. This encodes CATSRDPPSGRSTDTQYF. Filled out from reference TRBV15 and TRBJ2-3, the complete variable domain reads DAMVIQNPRYQVTQFGKPVTLSCSQTLNHNVMYWYQQKSSQAPKLLFHYYDKDFNNEADTPDNFQSRRPNTSFCFLDIRSPGLGDTAMYLCATSRDPPSGRSTDTQYFGPGTRLTVL.

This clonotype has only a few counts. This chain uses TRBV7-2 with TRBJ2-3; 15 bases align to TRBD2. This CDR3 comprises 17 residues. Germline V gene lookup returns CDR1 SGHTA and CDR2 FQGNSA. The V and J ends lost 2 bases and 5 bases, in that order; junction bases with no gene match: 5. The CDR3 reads CASSLPGLAGGGDTQYF. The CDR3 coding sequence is TGTGCCAGCAGCTTACCCGGACTAGCGGGAGGGGGAGATACGCAGTATTTT.

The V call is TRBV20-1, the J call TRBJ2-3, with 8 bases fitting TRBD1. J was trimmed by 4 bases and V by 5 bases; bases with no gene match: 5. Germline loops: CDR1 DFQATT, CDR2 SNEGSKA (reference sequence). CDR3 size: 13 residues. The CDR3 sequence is CSAPDRDPDTQYF. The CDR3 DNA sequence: TGCAGTGCTCCGGACAGGGATCCAGATACGCAGTATTTT.

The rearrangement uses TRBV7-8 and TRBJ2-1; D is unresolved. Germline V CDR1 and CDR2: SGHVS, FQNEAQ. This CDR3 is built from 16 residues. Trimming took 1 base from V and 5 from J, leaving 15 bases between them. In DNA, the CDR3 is TGTGCCAGCAGCTTAGGATGGCTAGTAATAGACAATGAGCAGTTCTTC. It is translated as CASSLGWLVIDNEQFF.

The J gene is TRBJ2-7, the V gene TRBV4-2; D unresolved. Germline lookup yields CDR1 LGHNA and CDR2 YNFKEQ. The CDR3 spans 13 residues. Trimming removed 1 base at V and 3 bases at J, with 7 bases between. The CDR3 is CASSQGAFYEQYF. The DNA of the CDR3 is TGTGCCAGCAGCCAAGGGGCCTTCTACGAGCAGTACTTC.

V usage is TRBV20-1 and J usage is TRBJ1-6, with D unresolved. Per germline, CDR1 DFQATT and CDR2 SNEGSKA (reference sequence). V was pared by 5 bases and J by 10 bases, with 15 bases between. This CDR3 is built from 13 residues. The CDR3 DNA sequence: TGCAGTGCTCAATCCATCATCGGGTCACCCCTCCACTTT. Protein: CSAQSIIGSPLHF.

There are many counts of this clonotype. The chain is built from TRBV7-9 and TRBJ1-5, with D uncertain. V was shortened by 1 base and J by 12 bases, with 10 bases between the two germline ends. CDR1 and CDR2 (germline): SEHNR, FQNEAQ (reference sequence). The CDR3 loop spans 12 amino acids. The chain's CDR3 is CASSLVGMDQHF. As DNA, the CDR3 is TGTGCCAGCAGCTTAGTTGGGATGGACCAGCATTTT.

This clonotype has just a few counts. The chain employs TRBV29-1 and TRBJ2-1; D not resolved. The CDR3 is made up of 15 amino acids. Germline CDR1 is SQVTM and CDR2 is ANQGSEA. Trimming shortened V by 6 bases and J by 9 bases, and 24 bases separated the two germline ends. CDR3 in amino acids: CSVKGGSTHTAEQFF. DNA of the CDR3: TGCAGCGTCAAGGGTGGCTCCACCCACACCGCTGAGCAGTTCTTC.

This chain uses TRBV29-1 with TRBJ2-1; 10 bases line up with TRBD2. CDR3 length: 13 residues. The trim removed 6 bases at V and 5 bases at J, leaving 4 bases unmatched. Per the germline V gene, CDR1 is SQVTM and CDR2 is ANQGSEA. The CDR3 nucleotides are TGCAGCGTGGAACTAGCGGGGCACAATGAGCAGTTCTTC. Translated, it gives CSVELAGHNEQFF.

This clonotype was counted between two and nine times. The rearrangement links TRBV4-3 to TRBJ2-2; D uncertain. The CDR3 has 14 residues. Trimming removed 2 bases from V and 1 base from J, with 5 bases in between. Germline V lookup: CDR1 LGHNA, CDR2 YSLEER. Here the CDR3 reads CASSQWVNTGELFF. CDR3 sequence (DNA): TGCGCCAGCAGCCAATGGGTGAACACCGGGGAGCTGTTTTTT.

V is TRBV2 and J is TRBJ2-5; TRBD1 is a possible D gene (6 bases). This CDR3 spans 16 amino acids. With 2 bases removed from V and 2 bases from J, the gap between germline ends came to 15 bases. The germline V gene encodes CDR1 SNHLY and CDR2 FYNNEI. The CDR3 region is CASSEFWGPGQETQYF. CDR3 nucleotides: TGTGCCAGCAGTGAATTTTGGGGGCCTGGGCAAGAGACCCAGTACTTC.

The CDR3 DNA follows: TGCGCCAGCAGCCCCCGACAAAGACCTTACAATGAGCAGTTCTTC. Translating it yields CASSPRQRPYNEQFF. V gene TRBV5-1 combines with J gene TRBJ2-1; D is ambiguous. V was shortened by 4 bases and J by 4 bases, with 15 bases between the two germline ends. CDR1 SGHRS and CDR2 YFSETQ come from the germline V gene. The CDR3 length is 15 residues. Complete variable domain (other parts from reference TRBV5-1 and TRBJ2-1): KAGVTQTPRYLIKTRGQQVTLSCSPISGHRSVSWYQQTPGQGLQFLFEYFSETQRNKGNFPGRFSGRQFSNSRSEMNVSTLELGDSALYLCASSPRQRPYNEQFFGPGTRLTVL.

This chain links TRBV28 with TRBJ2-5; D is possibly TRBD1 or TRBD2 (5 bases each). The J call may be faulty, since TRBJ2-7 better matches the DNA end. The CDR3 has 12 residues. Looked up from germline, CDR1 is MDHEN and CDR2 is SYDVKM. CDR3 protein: CASRRGSGEQYF. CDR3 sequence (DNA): TGTGCCAGCAGGAGGGGATCGGGCGAGCAGTACTTC.